The clone carrying this T cell receptor (beta chain) appeared a few times. This sample is part of a study of T-cell memory formation after mild COVID-19. One entry per CDR3 protein results from TCRdb running MiXCR on the 5' RACE reads. The data hold under 150,000 distinct CDR3 sequences, with 22% observed a single time. This CDR3 contains 16 residues. Germline V gene data show CDR1 as ENHRY and CDR2 as SYGVKD. Losses at the gene ends were 6 bases for V and 0 bases for J; bases not matched to a gene: 5. This TCR was recovered from a man between 18 and 29 years old who had mild COVID-19 (a few samples of this study predate the infection). Cell type and time point are not known. The rearrangement joins TRBV10-3 to TRBJ2-2; 9 nucleotides agree with TRBD1. Input material: PBMCs or a T cell subset sorted from them (not recorded which). CDR3 DNA: TGTGCCATCAGGCCCGGGACAGGGCCGAACACCGGGGAGCTGTTTTTT. This translates into CAIRPGTGPNTGELFF.